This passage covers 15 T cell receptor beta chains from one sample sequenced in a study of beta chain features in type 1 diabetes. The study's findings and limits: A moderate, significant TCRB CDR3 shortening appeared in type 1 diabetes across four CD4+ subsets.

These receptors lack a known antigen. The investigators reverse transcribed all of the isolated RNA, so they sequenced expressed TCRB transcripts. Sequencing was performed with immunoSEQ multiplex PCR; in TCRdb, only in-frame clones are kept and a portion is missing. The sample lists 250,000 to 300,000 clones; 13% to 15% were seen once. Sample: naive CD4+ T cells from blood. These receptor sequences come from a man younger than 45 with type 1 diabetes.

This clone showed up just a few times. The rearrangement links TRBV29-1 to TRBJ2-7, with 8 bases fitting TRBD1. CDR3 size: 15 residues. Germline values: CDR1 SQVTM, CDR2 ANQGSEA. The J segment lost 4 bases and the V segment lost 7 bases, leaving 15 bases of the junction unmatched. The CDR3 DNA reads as TGCAGCGGTCCCACCCGGGCCCAGGGGGCATACGAGCAGTACTTC. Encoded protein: CSGPTRAQGAYEQYF.

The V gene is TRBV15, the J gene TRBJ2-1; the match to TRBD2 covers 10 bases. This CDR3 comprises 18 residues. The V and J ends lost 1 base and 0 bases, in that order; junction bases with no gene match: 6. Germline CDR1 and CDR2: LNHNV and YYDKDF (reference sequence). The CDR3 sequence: CATSRGTSGQSSYNEQFF. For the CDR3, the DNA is TGTGCCACCAGCAGAGGGACTAGCGGACAGAGCTCCTACAATGAGCAGTTCTTC.

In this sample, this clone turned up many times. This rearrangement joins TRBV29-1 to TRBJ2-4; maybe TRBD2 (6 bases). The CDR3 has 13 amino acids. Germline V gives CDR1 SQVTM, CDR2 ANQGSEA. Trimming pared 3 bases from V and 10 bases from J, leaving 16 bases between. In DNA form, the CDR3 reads TGCAGCGTTGATCTAGCAGGGAGGCGGATTCAGTACTTC. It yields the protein CSVDLAGRRIQYF.

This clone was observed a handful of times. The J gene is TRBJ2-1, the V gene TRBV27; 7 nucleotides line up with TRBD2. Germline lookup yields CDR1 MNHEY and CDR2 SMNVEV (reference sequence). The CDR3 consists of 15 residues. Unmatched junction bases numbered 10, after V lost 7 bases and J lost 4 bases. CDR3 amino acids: CASTKMNGRYNEQFF. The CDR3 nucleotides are TGTGCCAGCACAAAAATGAACGGGAGGTACAATGAGCAGTTCTTC.

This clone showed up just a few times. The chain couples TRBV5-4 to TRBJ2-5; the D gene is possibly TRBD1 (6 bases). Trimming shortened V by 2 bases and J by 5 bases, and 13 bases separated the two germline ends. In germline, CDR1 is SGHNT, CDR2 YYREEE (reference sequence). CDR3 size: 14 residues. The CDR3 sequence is CASSFQGMEETQYF. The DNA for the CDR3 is TGTGCCAGCAGCTTTCAGGGGATGGAGGAGACCCAGTACTTC.

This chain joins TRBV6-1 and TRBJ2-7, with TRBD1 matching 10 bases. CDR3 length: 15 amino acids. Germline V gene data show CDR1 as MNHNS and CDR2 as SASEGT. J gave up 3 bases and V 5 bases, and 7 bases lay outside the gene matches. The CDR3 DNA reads TGTGCCAGCAGTCCAGCCGGGACAGGGGACTACGAGCAGTACTTC. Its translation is CASSPAGTGDYEQYF.

The CDR3 DNA sequence: TGTGCCAGCAGACAGCGATCTAGCGGAGGGAACTACGAGCAGTACTTC. It is translated as CASRQRSSGGNYEQYF. V gene TRBV6-6 combines with J gene TRBJ2-7; 7 nucleotides match TRBD2. Germline-derived CDR1 and CDR2 are MNHNY and SVGAGI (reference sequence). The CDR3 loop spans 16 amino acids. The trim removed 6 bases at V and 3 bases at J, leaving 14 bases unmatched.

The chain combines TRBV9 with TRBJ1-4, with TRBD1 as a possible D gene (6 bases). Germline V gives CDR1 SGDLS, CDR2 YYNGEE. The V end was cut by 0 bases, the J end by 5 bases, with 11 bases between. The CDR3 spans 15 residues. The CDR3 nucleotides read TGTGCCAGCAGCGTAGGAGGGGGGGGGAATGAAAAACTGTTTTTT. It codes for CASSVGGGGNEKLFF. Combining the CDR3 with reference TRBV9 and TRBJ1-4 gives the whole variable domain DSGVTQTPKHLITATGQRVTLRCSPRSGDLSVYWYQQSLDQGLQFLIQYYNGEERAKGNILERFSAQQFPDLHSELNLSSLELGDSALYFCASSVGGGGNEKLFFGSGTQLSVL.

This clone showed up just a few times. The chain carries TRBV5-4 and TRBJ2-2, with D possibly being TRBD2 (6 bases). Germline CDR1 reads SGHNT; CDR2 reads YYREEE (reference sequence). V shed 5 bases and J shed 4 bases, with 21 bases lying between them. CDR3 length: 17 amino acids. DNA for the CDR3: TGTGCCAGCAGTCTTGGAGGTGGAGGGGCGAGCACCGGGGAGCTGTTTTTT. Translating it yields CASSLGGGGASTGELFF. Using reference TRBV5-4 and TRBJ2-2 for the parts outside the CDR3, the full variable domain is ETGVTQSPTHLIKTRGQQVTLRCSSQSGHNTVSWYQQALGQGPQFIFQYYREEENGRGNFPPRFSGLQFPNYSSELNVNALELDDSALYLCASSLGGGGASTGELFFGEGSRLTVL.

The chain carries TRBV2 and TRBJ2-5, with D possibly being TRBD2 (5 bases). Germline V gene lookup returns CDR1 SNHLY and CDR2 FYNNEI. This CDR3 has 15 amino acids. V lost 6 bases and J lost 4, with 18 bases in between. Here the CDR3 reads CASRLSLRDRETQYF. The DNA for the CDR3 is TGTGCCAGCAGACTTAGCCTACGGGATAGAGAGACCCAGTACTTC.

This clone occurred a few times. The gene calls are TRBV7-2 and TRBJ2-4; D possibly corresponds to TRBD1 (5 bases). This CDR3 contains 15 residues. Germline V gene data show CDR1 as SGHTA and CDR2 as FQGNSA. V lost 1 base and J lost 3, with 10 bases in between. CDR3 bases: TGTGCCAGCAGCTTAGGGCAGGGTTTCAAAAACATTCAGTACTTC. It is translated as CASSLGQGFKNIQYF. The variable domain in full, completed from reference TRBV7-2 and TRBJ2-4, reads GAGVSQSPSNKVTEKGKDVELRCDPISGHTALYWYRQSLGQGLEFLIYFQGNSAPDKSGLPSDRFSAERTGGSVSTLTIQRTQQEDSAVYLCASSLGQGFKNIQYFGAGTRLSVL.

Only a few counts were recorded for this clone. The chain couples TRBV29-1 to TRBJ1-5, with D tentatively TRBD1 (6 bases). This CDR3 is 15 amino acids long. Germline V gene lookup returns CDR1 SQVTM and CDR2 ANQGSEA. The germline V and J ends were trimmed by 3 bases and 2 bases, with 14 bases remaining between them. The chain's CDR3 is CSVDATRGGNQPQHF. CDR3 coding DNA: TGCAGCGTTGACGCGACCAGGGGAGGCAATCAGCCCCAGCATTTT.

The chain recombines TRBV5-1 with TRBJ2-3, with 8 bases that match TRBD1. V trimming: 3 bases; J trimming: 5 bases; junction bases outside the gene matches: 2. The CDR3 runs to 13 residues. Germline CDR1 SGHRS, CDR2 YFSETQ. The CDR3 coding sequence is TGCGCCAGCAGCTGGGGACAGGAAGATACGCAGTATTTT. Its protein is CASSWGQEDTQYF.

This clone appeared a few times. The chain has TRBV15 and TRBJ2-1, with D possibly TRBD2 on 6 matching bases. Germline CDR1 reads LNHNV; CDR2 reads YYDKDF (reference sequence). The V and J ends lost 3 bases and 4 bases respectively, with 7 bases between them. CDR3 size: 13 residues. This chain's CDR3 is CATSSSGYNEQFF. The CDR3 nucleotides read TGTGCCACCAGCAGTAGCGGATACAATGAGCAGTTCTTC.

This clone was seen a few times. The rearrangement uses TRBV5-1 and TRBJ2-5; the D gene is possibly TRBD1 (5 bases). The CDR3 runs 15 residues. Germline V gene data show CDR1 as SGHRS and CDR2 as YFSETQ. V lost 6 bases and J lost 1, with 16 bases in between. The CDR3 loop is CASTLGAGPQETQYF. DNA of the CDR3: TGCGCCAGCACCTTAGGGGCCGGTCCCCAAGAGACCCAGTACTTC. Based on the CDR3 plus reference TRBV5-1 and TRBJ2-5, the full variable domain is KAGVTQTPRYLIKTRGQQVTLSCSPISGHRSVSWYQQTPGQGLQFLFEYFSETQRNKGNFPGRFSGRQFSNSRSEMNVSTLELGDSALYLCASTLGAGPQETQYFGPGTRLLVL.